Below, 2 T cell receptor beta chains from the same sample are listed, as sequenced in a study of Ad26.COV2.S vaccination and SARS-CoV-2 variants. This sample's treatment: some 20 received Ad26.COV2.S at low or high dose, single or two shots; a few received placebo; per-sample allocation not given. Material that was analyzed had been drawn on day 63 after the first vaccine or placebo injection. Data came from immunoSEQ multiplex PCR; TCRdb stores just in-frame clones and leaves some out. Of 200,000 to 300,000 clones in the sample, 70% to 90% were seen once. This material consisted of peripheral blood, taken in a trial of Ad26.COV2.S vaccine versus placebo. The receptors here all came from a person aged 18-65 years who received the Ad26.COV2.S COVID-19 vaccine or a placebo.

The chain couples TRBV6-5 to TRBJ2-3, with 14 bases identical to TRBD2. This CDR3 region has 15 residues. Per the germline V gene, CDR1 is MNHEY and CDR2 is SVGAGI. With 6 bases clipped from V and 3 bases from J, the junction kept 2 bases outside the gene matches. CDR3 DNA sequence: TGTGCCAGCAGCCGGACTAGCGGGAGGACAGATACGCAGTATTTT. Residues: CASSRTSGRTDTQYF.

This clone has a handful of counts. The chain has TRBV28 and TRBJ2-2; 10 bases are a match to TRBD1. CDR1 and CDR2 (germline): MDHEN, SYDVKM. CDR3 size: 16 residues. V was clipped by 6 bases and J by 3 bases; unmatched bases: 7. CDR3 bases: TGTGCCAGCAGCCCCTCCGGGACAGGGGACACCGGGGAGCTGTTTTTT. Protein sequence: CASSPSGTGDTGELFF. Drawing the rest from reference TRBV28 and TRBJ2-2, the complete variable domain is DVKVTQSSRYLVKRTGEKVFLECVQDMDHENMFWYRQDPGLGLRLIYFSYDVKMKEKGDIPEGYSVSREKKERFSLILESASTNQTSMYLCASSPSGTGDTGELFFGEGSRLTVL.